The 32 T cell receptor beta chains below were found in one sample sequenced in a study of control samples from healthy donors and cancer patients. Repertoires were generated with immunoSEQ multiplex PCR, while TCRdb's copy carries only in-frame clones and drops some. The sample yields some 100,000 clones, about 86% seen once. The specimen was blood. These receptors originate from a man younger than 45 in good health.

The rearrangement uses TRBV29-1 and TRBJ2-1; D gene uncertain. This CDR3 comprises 15 residues. Trimming removed 1 base at V and 2 bases at J, with 12 bases between. CDR1 and CDR2 (germline): SQVTM, ANQGSEA. The CDR3 nucleotides are TGCAGCGTTGAAGGGTCCGGTGTCGCCTACAATGAGCAGTTCTTC. It codes for CSVEGSGVAYNEQFF.

This clone has a handful of counts. The CDR3 DNA sequence: TGCGCCAGCCGCAAAACCGGGACGGAGCATTCACCCCTCCACTTT. This translates into CASRKTGTEHSPLHF. The chain employs TRBV5-1 and TRBJ1-6; tentative D call: TRBD1 (5 bases). The CDR3 is made up of 15 amino acids. Trimming removed 7 bases at V and 8 bases at J, with 19 bases between. Germline V CDR1 and CDR2: SGHRS, YFSETQ.

The J gene is TRBJ2-7, the V gene TRBV5-1; D perhaps matches TRBD2 (5 bases). The germline CDR1 and CDR2 sequences are SGHRS and YFSETQ. Trimming took 5 bases from V and 0 from J, leaving 15 bases between them. The CDR3 has 15 amino acids. CDR3 in DNA: TGCGCCAGCAGTCCGGCGACTACTGGCTCCTACGAGCAGTACTTC. Residues: CASSPATTGSYEQYF.

The CDR3 DNA reads as TGTGCCAGCAGTGAAGCACCATATCCGGGAGCATACGAGCAGTACTTC. This sequence encodes CASSEAPYPGAYEQYF. The chain links TRBV2 to TRBJ2-7, with D perhaps matching TRBD2 (6 bases). CDR1 is SNHLY and CDR2 is FYNNEI in the germline V gene. V lost 0 bases, J lost 4 bases, and 16 bases lay in between. CDR3 length equals 16 residues.

The chain links TRBV3-1 (or the pseudogene TRBV3-2) to TRBJ2-2; 9 bases are a match to TRBD2. The CDR3 length is 17 residues. Germline V CDR1 and CDR2: LGHDT, YNNKEL (reference sequence). V was pared by 0 bases and J by 5 bases, with 7 bases of the junction left unmatched. The CDR3 reads CASSQDGGTSLTGELFF. In DNA, the CDR3 is TGTGCCAGCAGCCAAGATGGGGGGACTAGCTTGACCGGGGAGCTGTTTTTT.

Here the CDR3 DNA reads TGCGCCAGCAGCCAAGATAGGGCGACAGGGACCAGGGAAAAACTGTTTTTT. Its translation: CASSQDRATGTREKLFF. V and J are TRBV4-1 and TRBJ1-4, with 7 nucleotides matching TRBD1. Germline values: CDR1 MGHRA, CDR2 YSYEKL. The CDR3 runs to 17 residues. V gave up 0 bases and J gave up 8 bases; unmatched junction bases: 12.

J is TRBJ1-3 and V is TRBV6-5; possibly TRBD1 for D (6 bases). V lost 5 bases and J lost 6, with 17 bases in between. Germline V gives CDR1 MNHEY, CDR2 SVGAGI. The CDR3 loop spans 15 amino acids. Here the CDR3 DNA reads TGTGCCAGCAGTCCCATAGGGGGGAATGCAAACACCATATATTTT. It translates to CASSPIGGNANTIYF.

The chain is built from TRBV15 and TRBJ2-1; the match to TRBD2 covers 8 bases. J lost 8 bases, V lost 1 base, and 16 bases had no gene match. This CDR3 spans 18 amino acids. Germline lookup yields CDR1 LNHNV and CDR2 YYDKDF (reference sequence). CDR3 sequence (DNA): TGTGCCACCAGCAGAGGTTGGGTATCCGGGACTAGTTGGGATGAGCAGTTCTTC. It translates to CATSRGWVSGTSWDEQFF. Full variable domain (outside the CDR3, taken from reference TRBV15 and TRBJ2-1): DAMVIQNPRYQVTQFGKPVTLSCSQTLNHNVMYWYQQKSSQAPKLLFHYYDKDFNNEADTPDNFQSRRPNTSFCFLDIRSPGLGDTAMYLCATSRGWVSGTSWDEQFFGPGTRLTVL.

The chain employs TRBV9 and TRBJ2-6; D not certain. The CDR3 runs to 15 residues. Germline CDR1 and CDR2: SGDLS and YYNGEE. V was pared by 4 bases and J by 0 bases, with 8 bases between. The CDR3 DNA follows: TGTGCCAGCAGCCCTTGGAGCTCTGGGGCCAACGTCCTGACTTTC. Protein: CASSPWSSGANVLTF.

V and J are TRBV30 and TRBJ1-5; 9 positions agree with TRBD1. After removal of 3 bases from V and 7 bases from J, the junction contained 10 bases not matched to a gene. The germline V gene has CDR1 GTSNPN and CDR2 SVGIG (reference sequence). The CDR3 runs to 15 residues. CDR3 coding DNA: TGTGCCTGGAGCTTACCGGACAGGGGAAAACAGCCCCAGCATTTT. It yields the protein CAWSLPDRGKQPQHF.

The chain carries TRBV12-5 and TRBJ1-1; TRBD1 might be the D (5 bases). Germline V gene lookup returns CDR1 LGHNT and CDR2 FRNRAP. V was cut by 8 bases and J by 2 bases, with 18 bases left in between. The CDR3 totals 15 residues. This chain's CDR3 is CASSLRDGVNTEAFF. The CDR3, as DNA: TGTGCTAGTTCCCTCCGGGACGGCGTTAACACTGAAGCTTTCTTT.

The chain combines TRBV27 with TRBJ1-1, with a possible D match to TRBD1 (5 bases). CDR3 length: 14 residues. Trimming left V 3 bases short and J 4 bases short, with 12 bases between. CDR1 is MNHEY, CDR2 SMNVEV, per germline (reference sequence). As DNA, the CDR3 is TGTGCCAGCAGTTTCCGAGGGACCGGCACTGAAGCTTTCTTT. Translation: CASSFRGTGTEAFF.

The chain has TRBV11-2 and TRBJ1-4, with no clear D. V was shortened by 4 bases and J by 6 bases, with 15 bases between the two germline ends. The CDR3 has 15 residues. Germline values: CDR1 SGHAT, CDR2 FQNNGV. The CDR3: CASSSWTYGDEKLFF. The CDR3 DNA is TGTGCCAGCAGCTCCTGGACCTACGGAGATGAAAAACTGTTTTTT.

The V and J genes are TRBV27 and TRBJ2-3, with D tentatively TRBD1 (5 bases). Germline V gene sequence: CDR1 MNHEY, CDR2 SMNVEV (reference sequence). The CDR3 runs 17 residues. V was clipped by 7 bases and J by 0 bases, with 20 bases between them. The CDR3 spells CASKILPGAASTDTQYF. DNA for the CDR3: TGTGCCAGCAAGATCCTCCCTGGGGCAGCTAGCACAGATACGCAGTATTTT.

The rearrangement uses TRBV13 and TRBJ2-3, with D possibly being TRBD1 or TRBD2 (5 bases each). V lost 5 bases to trimming and J lost 0 bases, with 6 bases between them. From germline, CDR1 is PRHDT and CDR2 FYEKMQ (reference sequence). This CDR3 is built from 13 residues. This CDR3 reads CASSRGSTDTQYF. The DNA for the CDR3 is TGTGCCAGCAGCCGGGGCAGCACAGATACGCAGTATTTT.

The genes are TRBV9 and TRBJ2-2; possible D gene TRBD2, 6 bases. Trimming cost V 3 bases and J 7 bases, with 13 bases left between them. The CDR3 length is 14 residues. Germline V gene sequence: CDR1 SGDLS, CDR2 YYNGEE. CDR3 loop: CASSGDPRGGELFF. DNA for the CDR3: TGTGCCAGCAGCGGGGACCCGCGGGGCGGGGAGCTGTTTTTT.

The chain combines TRBV5-1 with TRBJ2-2; unclear D gene. With 4 bases removed from V and 2 bases from J, the gap between germline ends came to 3 bases. The CDR3 spans 12 residues. Germline V lookup: CDR1 SGHRS, CDR2 YFSETQ. CDR3 amino acids: CASSDNTGELFF. DNA of the CDR3: TGCGCCAGCAGCGACAACACCGGGGAGCTGTTTTTT.

The chain couples TRBV27 to TRBJ2-7; no firm D call. This CDR3 comprises 13 residues. Per germline, CDR1 MNHEY and CDR2 SMNVEV (reference sequence). Trimming removed 0 bases from V and 6 bases from J, with 9 bases in between. The CDR3 DNA is TGTGCCAGCAGTTTATCGGGCCCTACCGAGCAGTACTTC. Residues: CASSLSGPTEQYF.

This chain joins TRBV5-6 and TRBJ1-1; D is ambiguous. This CDR3 comprises 14 residues. V lost 0 bases and J 0 bases, leaving 6 bases between the germline ends. CDR1 and CDR2 from the germline V gene are SGHDT and YYEEEE. The CDR3 nucleotides are TGTGCCAGCAGCTTGGGGAGGGTGAACACTGAAGCTTTCTTT. Its translation is CASSLGRVNTEAFF.

The sample holds one count of this clone. The rearrangement uses TRBV7-2 and TRBJ2-1; D remains ambiguous. CDR1 is SGHTA and CDR2 is FQGNSA in the germline V gene. There are 13 residues in the CDR3. The V and J ends lost 4 bases and 9 bases respectively, with 13 bases between them. This CDR3 is CASSSYVLGEQFF. CDR3 sequence (DNA): TGTGCCAGCAGCTCGTATGTACTGGGTGAGCAGTTCTTC. Drawing the rest from reference TRBV7-2 and TRBJ2-1, the complete variable domain is GAGVSQSPSNKVTEKGKDVELRCDPISGHTALYWYRQSLGQGLEFLIYFQGNSAPDKSGLPSDRFSAERTGGSVSTLTIQRTQQEDSAVYLCASSSYVLGEQFFGPGTRLTVL.

The J gene is TRBJ2-7, the V gene TRBV18, with 9 bases aligning to TRBD1. Germline lookup yields CDR1 KGHSH and CDR2 LQKENI. J gave up 7 bases and V 6 bases, and 10 bases lay outside the gene matches. The CDR3 contains 14 residues. The CDR3 nucleotides read TGTGCCAGCTCTCCCGGGACAGGGAGAGTGGAGCAGTACTTC. It is translated as CASSPGTGRVEQYF.

J is TRBJ2-2 and V is TRBV6-5; TRBD2 agrees at 12 bases. From germline, CDR1 is MNHEY and CDR2 SVGAGI. The ends lost 6 bases at V and 7 bases at J; junction bases unmatched: 6. The CDR3 has 15 residues. The CDR3 loop is CASRMTSGSVGELFF. CDR3 sequence (DNA): TGTGCCAGCAGAATGACTAGCGGGAGTGTCGGGGAGCTGTTTTTT.

The chain joins TRBV9 to TRBJ2-1; D not certain. The germline V gene has CDR1 SGDLS and CDR2 YYNGEE. This CDR3 has 14 amino acids. V gave up 4 bases and J gave up 2 bases, with 10 bases separating them. The CDR3, as DNA: TGTGCCAGCAGCCCTGGGTGGGCCTACAATGAGCAGTTCTTC. This codes for CASSPGWAYNEQFF. Supplemented by reference TRBV9 and TRBJ2-1, the full variable domain reads DSGVTQTPKHLITATGQRVTLRCSPRSGDLSVYWYQQSLDQGLQFLIQYYNGEERAKGNILERFSAQQFPDLHSELNLSSLELGDSALYFCASSPGWAYNEQFFGPGTRLTVL.

The chain couples TRBV5-1 to TRBJ2-7; TRBD1 agrees at 8 bases. The CDR3 spans 13 residues. V lost 5 bases, J lost 7 bases, and 8 bases stayed unmatched. Germline CDR1 SGHRS, CDR2 YFSETQ. The CDR3 DNA is TGCGCCAGCAGTACAAACCGGGACAGGGAGCAGTACTTC. Amino acids: CASSTNRDREQYF.

V gene TRBV5-1 combines with J gene TRBJ1-4; no clear D gene. CDR1 and CDR2 from the germline V gene are SGHRS and YFSETQ. This CDR3 contains 14 residues. Trimming pared 3 bases from V and 0 bases from J, leaving 6 bases between. Here the CDR3 reads CASSSDATNEKLFF. The CDR3 DNA reads as TGCGCCAGCAGCTCGGATGCAACTAATGAAAAACTGTTTTTT.

The chain uses TRBV7-9 and TRBJ1-2; weak D call: TRBD1 (5 bases). Germline V gives CDR1 SEHNR, CDR2 FQNEAQ (reference sequence). V lost 1 base, J lost 7 bases, and 13 bases lay in between. The CDR3 has 14 residues. The CDR3 bases are TGTGCCAGCAGCTTAGGGGACTCACAACCTGGCTACACCTTC. Protein sequence: CASSLGDSQPGYTF.

The V gene is TRBV7-3, the J gene TRBJ2-1, with 8 bases fitting TRBD1. Looked up from germline, CDR1 is SGHTA and CDR2 is FQGTGA. V was clipped by 5 bases and J by 6 bases; unmatched bases: 6. CDR3 length: 14 residues. Here the CDR3 reads CASSPGQGGNEQFF. The CDR3 DNA reads as TGTGCCAGCAGCCCAGGACAGGGAGGCAATGAGCAGTTCTTC. Supplemented by reference TRBV7-3 and TRBJ2-1, the full variable domain reads GAGVSQTPSNKVTEKGKYVELRCDPISGHTALYWYRQSLGQGPEFLIYFQGTGAADDSGLPNDRFFAVRPEGSVSTLKIQRTERGDSAVYLCASSPGQGGNEQFFGPGTRLTVL.

CDR3: CAWSLIEEKLFF. In nucleotides, the CDR3 is TGTGCCTGGAGTTTAATTGAGGAAAAACTGTTTTTT. The chain carries TRBV30 and TRBJ1-4; no clear D. Germline V gives CDR1 GTSNPN, CDR2 SVGIG (reference sequence). The V and J ends lost 2 bases and 8 bases respectively, with 9 bases between them. CDR3 length: 12 residues. The full variable domain, its missing parts supplied by reference TRBV30 and TRBJ1-4, is SQTIHQWPATLVQPVGSPLSLECTVEGTSNPNLYWYRQAAGRGLQLLFYSVGIGQISSEVPQNLSASRPQDRQFILSSKKLLLSDSGFYLCAWSLIEEKLFFGSGTQLSVL.

The chain couples TRBV28 to TRBJ1-6; perhaps TRBD1 as D (5 bases). CDR1 MDHEN and CDR2 SYDVKM come from the germline V gene. Trimming pared 6 bases from V and 7 bases from J, leaving 16 bases between. The CDR3 consists of 15 residues. CDR3 nucleotides: TGTGCCAGCAGGTGGGGCCAGGGAGGGAATTCACCCCTCCACTTT. It encodes CASRWGQGGNSPLHF.

This rearrangement joins TRBV7-9 to TRBJ2-1; 9 positions agree with TRBD2. The V gene's germline CDR1 is SEHNR and CDR2 FQNEAQ (reference sequence). After removal of 0 bases from V and 4 bases from J, the junction contained 10 bases not matched to a gene. This CDR3 region has 18 residues. CDR3 DNA sequence: TGTGCCAGCAGCTTAGCTGCGGTAGCGGGAGTTGGGTACAATGAGCAGTTCTTC. Protein product: CASSLAAVAGVGYNEQFF. Combining the CDR3 with reference TRBV7-9 and TRBJ2-1 gives the whole variable domain DTGVSQNPRHKITKRGQNVTFRCDPISEHNRLYWYRQTLGQGPEFLTYFQNEAQLEKSRLLSDRFSAERPKGSFSTLEIQRTEQGDSAMYLCASSLAAVAGVGYNEQFFGPGTRLTVL.

The V and J genes are TRBV29-1 and TRBJ2-1; D possibly uses TRBD1 or TRBD2 (5 bases each). CDR1 is SQVTM, CDR2 ANQGSEA, per germline. The V and J ends lost 7 bases and 7 bases respectively, with 17 bases between them. The CDR3 is 13 residues long. CDR3 region: CSDRDGLSNEQFF. The CDR3 DNA reads as TGCAGCGACCGGGACGGATTATCTAATGAGCAGTTCTTC.

By share, this clone ranks as medium-sized. The chain couples TRBV5-4 to TRBJ2-2, with D hard to call. The CDR3 runs to 14 residues. Trimming pared 4 bases from V and 0 bases from J, leaving 7 bases between. Germline loops: CDR1 SGHNT, CDR2 YYREEE (reference sequence). DNA of the CDR3: TGTGCCAGCAGCCTGGACGCGAACACCGGGGAGCTGTTTTTT. Its protein is CASSLDANTGELFF.